These 7 T cell receptor beta chains share one sample of origin, sequenced in a study of cytomegalovirus exposure and HLA in healthy donors. The PCR employed 60 Vbeta primers together with 13 Jbeta primers. Here immunoSEQ multiplex PCR was the method, and the copy in TCRdb shows in-frame clones only, minus some. The top ten hold 1.8% of the sample, which has fewer than 250,000 clones, about 80% seen once. Material for sequencing was PBMCs. These TCRs come from a male donor in good health and CMV-seronegative.

This rearrangement joins TRBV4-3 to TRBJ2-5, with 7 bases lining up with TRBD1. The ends lost 5 bases at V and 1 base at J; junction bases unmatched: 1. Germline CDR1 and CDR2: LGHNA and YSLEER. This CDR3 has 13 residues. The DNA for the CDR3 is TGCGCCAGCAGCTGGGACAGCCAAGAGACCCAGTACTTC. Translating gives CASSWDSQETQYF.

The chain recombines TRBV6-5 with TRBJ2-3; 9 nucleotides match TRBD2. Germline V lookup: CDR1 MNHEY, CDR2 SVGAGI. This CDR3 has 15 amino acids. J lost 0 bases, V lost 6 bases, and 4 bases had no gene match. The CDR3 DNA reads as TGTGCCAGCAGCCAGCTAGCGGGAAGCACAGATACGCAGTATTTT. Translated, it gives CASSQLAGSTDTQYF.

This clone came up once. The chain is built from TRBV7-6 and TRBJ2-3; 11 nucleotides line up with TRBD2. Germline CDR1 and CDR2: SGHVS and FNYEAQ. The CDR3 is made up of 16 amino acids. The junction had 7 bases not matched to a gene; V was cut back by 5 bases and J by 3 bases. The CDR3 protein is CASSLSGGAGTDTQYF. The DNA of the CDR3 is TGTGCCAGCAGCCTTAGCGGGGGGGCTGGTACAGATACGCAGTATTTT.

The chain recombines TRBV7-6 with TRBJ2-7; 7 bases are a match to TRBD1. With 5 bases clipped from V and 2 bases from J, the junction kept 9 bases outside the gene matches. The CDR3 is made up of 15 amino acids. The germline V gene has CDR1 SGHVS and CDR2 FNYEAQ. This CDR3 reads CASSPPRQGPYEQYF. DNA of the CDR3: TGTGCCAGCAGCCCCCCAAGACAGGGACCCTACGAGCAGTACTTC.

V is TRBV6-6 and J is TRBJ2-7, with 7 bases that match TRBD1. This CDR3 comprises 15 residues. CDR1 and CDR2 (germline): MNHNY, SVGAGI (reference sequence). V dropped 4 bases and J dropped 2; count of bases not matched to a gene: 8. This chain's CDR3 is CASSSPDRAAYEQYF. CDR3 DNA sequence: TGTGCCAGCAGTTCCCCCGACAGGGCGGCCTACGAGCAGTACTTC.

The V gene is TRBV9, the J gene TRBJ2-5; the D is unclear. Germline-derived CDR1 and CDR2 are SGDLS and YYNGEE. CDR3 size: 13 residues. Trimming removed 0 bases at V and 1 base at J, with 4 bases between. The CDR3 loop reads CASSVDSQETQYF. CDR3 DNA: TGTGCCAGCAGCGTAGACAGCCAAGAGACCCAGTACTTC.

V usage is TRBV7-3 and J usage is TRBJ2-3, with D maybe TRBD1 (5 bases). This CDR3 has 18 amino acids. Germline V CDR1 and CDR2: SGHTA, FQGTGA. V shed 1 base and J shed 0 bases, with 17 bases lying between them. The CDR3 reads CASSLMVPGRGSTDTQYF. DNA for the CDR3: TGTGCCAGCAGCTTAATGGTGCCTGGTAGGGGTAGCACAGATACGCAGTATTTT.